Following are 2 T cell receptor beta chains from one sample sequenced in a study of blood T cell repertoires in COVID-19. This table comes from immunoSEQ multiplex PCR, and its TCRdb copy is limited to in-frame clones, with some not included. The sample holds around 280,000 clones; roughly 86% are singletons and the top ten take 11%. Sequences were obtained from peripheral blood. These receptors all come from a woman aged 30 to 39 with COVID-19, enrolled during active disease.

V usage is TRBV10-3 and J usage is TRBJ2-5, with 7 bases fitting TRBD2. V lost 6 bases, J lost 1 base, and 5 bases stayed unmatched. In germline, CDR1 is ENHRY, CDR2 SYGVKD. There are 14 residues in the CDR3. The CDR3 sequence: CAIRGSGTQETQYF. CDR3 nucleotides: TGTGCCATCAGGGGGAGCGGGACCCAAGAGACCCAGTACTTC.

The genes are TRBV6-4 and TRBJ2-4, with unresolved D. Germline lookup yields CDR1 MRHNA and CDR2 SNTAGT. V gave up 5 bases and J gave up 14 bases, with 19 bases separating them. The CDR3 is made up of 13 amino acids. The CDR3 sequence: CASSREYGDKKYF. CDR3 bases: TGTGCCAGCAGTCGAGAATATGGCGACAAGAAGTACTTC.